The clone carrying this T cell receptor (beta chain) has at least ten counts. Its antigen is unidentified. These data originate in a study of T cells in Graves' hyperthyroidism and ophthalmopathy. Across the study: Blood was drawn when the patient was first diagnosed and still untreated.

CDR1 is ENHRY and CDR2 is SYGVKD in the germline V gene. The V gene lost 8 bases and the J gene lost 4 bases, with 11 bases spanning the gap. CDR3 size: 13 residues. Hyperthyroidism had been newly diagnosed in patients aged 18 to 65, and its duration was under 2 months. Used for diagnoses were clinical symptoms, serum thyroxine and TRAb, thyroid ultrasound and orbital computed tomography. Amplified TCR beta CDR3 regions came from RNA transcripts. The study used the HTBI primer set for a first-round RT-PCR of the TCR CDR3. TCRdb re-derived calls from the multiplex PCR reads in MiXCR, one entry per CDR3 protein. The sample lists about 840,000 distinct CDR3 sequences, roughly 40% occurring once. Study-wide results and caveats: Researchers found most expanded thyroid clonotypes above 0.001 in blood as well.

The specimen was blood. The TCR comes from a man aged 18 to 29 with Graves' hyperthyroidism. The chain couples TRBV10-3 to TRBJ1-4; no definite D call. CDR3 sequence reads: CAIYDGINEKLFF. CDR3 DNA sequence: TGTGCCATCTATGATGGCATTAATGAAAAACTGTTTTTT.